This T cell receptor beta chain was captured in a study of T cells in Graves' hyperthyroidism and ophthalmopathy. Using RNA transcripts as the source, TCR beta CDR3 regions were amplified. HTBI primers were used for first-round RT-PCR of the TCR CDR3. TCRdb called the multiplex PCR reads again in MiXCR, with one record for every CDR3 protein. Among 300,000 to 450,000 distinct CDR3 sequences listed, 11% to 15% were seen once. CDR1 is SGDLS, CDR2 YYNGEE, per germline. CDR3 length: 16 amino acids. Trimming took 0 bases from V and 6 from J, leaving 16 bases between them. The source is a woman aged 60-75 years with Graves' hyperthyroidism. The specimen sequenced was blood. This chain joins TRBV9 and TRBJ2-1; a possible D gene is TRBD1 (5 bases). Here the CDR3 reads CASSVGSQGWGNEQFF. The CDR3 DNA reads TGTGCCAGCAGCGTAGGGAGCCAGGGTTGGGGCAATGAGCAGTTCTTC.